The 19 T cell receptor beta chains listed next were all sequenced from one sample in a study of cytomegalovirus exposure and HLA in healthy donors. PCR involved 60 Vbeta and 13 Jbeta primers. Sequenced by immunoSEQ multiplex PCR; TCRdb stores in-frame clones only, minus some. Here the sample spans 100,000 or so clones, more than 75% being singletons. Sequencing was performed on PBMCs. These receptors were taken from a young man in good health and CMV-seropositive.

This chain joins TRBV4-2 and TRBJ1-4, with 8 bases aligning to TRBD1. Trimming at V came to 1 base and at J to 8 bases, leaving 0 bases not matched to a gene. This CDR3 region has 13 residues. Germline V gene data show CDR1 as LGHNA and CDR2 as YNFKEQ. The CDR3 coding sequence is TGTGCCAGCAGCCAAGCAGGGGGCGAAAAACTGTTTTTT. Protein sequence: CASSQAGGEKLFF.

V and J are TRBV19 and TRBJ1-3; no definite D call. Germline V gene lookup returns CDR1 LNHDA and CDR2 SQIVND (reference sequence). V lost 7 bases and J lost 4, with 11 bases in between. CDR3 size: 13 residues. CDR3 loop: CASTKSRGNTIYF. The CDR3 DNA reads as TGTGCCAGTACCAAGTCGAGGGGAAACACCATATATTTT.

This CDR3 is CASSNRVGGYTF. In nucleotides, the CDR3 is TGTGCCAGCAGTAACAGGGTTGGTGGCTACACCTTC. V and J are TRBV6-6 and TRBJ1-2; TRBD1 is a possible D gene (6 bases). Germline values: CDR1 MNHNY, CDR2 SVGAGI (reference sequence). This CDR3 is 12 amino acids long. Deletions cut 5 bases from V and 7 bases from J, with 11 bases between.

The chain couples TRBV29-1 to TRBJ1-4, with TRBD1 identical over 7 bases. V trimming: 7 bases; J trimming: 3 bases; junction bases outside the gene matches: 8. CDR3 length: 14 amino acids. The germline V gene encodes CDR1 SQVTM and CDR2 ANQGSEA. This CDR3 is CSATGAQANEKLFF. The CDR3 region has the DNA TGCAGCGCCACAGGGGCCCAGGCTAATGAAAAACTGTTTTTT.

CDR3 loop: CASSHFSGGYNEQFF. The CDR3 DNA is TGTGCCAGCAGCCATTTTAGTGGAGGGTACAATGAGCAGTTCTTC. V and J are TRBV7-2 and TRBJ2-1, with D possibly being TRBD2 (6 bases). CDR1 and CDR2 (germline): SGHTA, FQGNSA. This CDR3 has 15 residues. Trimming removed 5 bases at V and 4 bases at J, with 15 bases between.

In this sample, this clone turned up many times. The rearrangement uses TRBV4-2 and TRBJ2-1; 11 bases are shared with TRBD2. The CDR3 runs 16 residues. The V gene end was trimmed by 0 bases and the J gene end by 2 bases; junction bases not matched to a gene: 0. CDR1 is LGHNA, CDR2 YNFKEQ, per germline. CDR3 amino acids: CASSQDSGGAYNEQFF. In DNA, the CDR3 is TGTGCCAGCAGCCAAGATAGCGGGGGGGCCTACAATGAGCAGTTCTTC.

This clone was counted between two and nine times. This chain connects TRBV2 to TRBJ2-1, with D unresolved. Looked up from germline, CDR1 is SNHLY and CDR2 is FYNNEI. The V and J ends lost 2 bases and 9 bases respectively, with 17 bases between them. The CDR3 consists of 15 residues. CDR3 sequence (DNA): TGTGCCAGCAGTGAACAAGTCTTGGCCGTATCTGAGCAGTTCTTC. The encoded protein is CASSEQVLAVSEQFF. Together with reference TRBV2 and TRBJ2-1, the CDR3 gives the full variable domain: EPEVTQTPSHQVTQMGQEVILRCVPISNHLYFYWYRQILGQKVEFLVSFYNNEISEKSEIFDDQFSVERPDGSNFTLKIRSTKLEDSAMYFCASSEQVLAVSEQFFGPGTRLTVL.

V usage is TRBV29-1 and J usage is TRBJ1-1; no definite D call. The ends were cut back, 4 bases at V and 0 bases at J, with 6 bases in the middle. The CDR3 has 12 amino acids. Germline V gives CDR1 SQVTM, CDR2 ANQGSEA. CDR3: CSVVIVNTEAFF. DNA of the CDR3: TGCAGCGTTGTCATTGTGAACACTGAAGCTTTCTTT. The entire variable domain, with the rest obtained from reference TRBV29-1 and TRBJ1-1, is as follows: SAVISQKPSRDICQRGTSLTIQCQVDSQVTMMFWYRQQPGQSLTLIATANQGSEATYESGFVIDKFPISRPNLTFSTLTVSNMSPEDSSIYLCSVVIVNTEAFFGQGTRLTVV.

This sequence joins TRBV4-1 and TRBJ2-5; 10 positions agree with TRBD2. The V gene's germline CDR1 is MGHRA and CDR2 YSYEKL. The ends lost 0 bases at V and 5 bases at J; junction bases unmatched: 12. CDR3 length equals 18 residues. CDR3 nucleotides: TGCGCCAGCAGCCAAGATTTGGTAGCGGGGGGTTTTGAGGAGACCCAGTACTTC. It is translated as CASSQDLVAGGFEETQYF.

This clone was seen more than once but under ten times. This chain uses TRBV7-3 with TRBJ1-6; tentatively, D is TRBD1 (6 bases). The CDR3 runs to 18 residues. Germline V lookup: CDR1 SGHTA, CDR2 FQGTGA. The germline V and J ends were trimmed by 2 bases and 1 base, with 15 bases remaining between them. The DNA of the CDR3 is TGTGCCAGCAGCTTATGGGGCAGGGGAGGGTCCTATAATTCACCCCTCCACTTT. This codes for CASSLWGRGGSYNSPLHF.

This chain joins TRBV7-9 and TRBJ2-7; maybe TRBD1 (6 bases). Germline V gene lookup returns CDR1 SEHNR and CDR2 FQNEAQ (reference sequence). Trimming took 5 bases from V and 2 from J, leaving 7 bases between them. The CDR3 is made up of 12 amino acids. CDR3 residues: CASSAGAYEQYF. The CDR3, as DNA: TGTGCCAGCAGCGCAGGGGCCTACGAGCAGTACTTC.

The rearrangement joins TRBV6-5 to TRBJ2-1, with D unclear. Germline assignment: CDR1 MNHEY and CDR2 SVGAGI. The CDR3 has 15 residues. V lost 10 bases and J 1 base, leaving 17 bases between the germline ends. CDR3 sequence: CATAERAISYNEQFF. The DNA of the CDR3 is TGTGCCACCGCCGAAAGAGCGATTTCCTACAATGAGCAGTTCTTC.

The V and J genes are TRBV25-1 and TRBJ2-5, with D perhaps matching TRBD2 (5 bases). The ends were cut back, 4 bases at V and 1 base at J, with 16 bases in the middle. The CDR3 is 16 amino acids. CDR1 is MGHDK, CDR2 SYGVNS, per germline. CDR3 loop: CASSVGSFSSQETQYF. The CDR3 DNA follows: TGTGCCAGCAGTGTAGGGAGTTTTTCTTCCCAAGAGACCCAGTACTTC.

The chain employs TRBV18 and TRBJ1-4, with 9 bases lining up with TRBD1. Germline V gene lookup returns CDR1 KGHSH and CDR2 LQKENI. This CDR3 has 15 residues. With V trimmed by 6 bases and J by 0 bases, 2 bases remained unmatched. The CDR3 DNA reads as TGTGCCAGCTCGGGACAGGGTGCAACTAATGAAAAACTGTTTTTT. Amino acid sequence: CASSGQGATNEKLFF. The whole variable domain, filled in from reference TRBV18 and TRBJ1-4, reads NAGVMQNPRHLVRRRGQEARLRCSPMKGHSHVYWYRQLPEEGLKFMVYLQKENIIDESGMPKERFSAEFPKEGPSILRIQQVVRGDSAAYFCASSGQGATNEKLFFGSGTQLSVL.

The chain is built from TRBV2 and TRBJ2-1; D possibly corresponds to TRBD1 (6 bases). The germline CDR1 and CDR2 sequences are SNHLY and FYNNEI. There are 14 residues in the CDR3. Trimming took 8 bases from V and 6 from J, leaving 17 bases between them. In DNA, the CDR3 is TGTGCCAGCCTCCCTTCAGGGGTGGCCAATGAGCAGTTCTTC. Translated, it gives CASLPSGVANEQFF.

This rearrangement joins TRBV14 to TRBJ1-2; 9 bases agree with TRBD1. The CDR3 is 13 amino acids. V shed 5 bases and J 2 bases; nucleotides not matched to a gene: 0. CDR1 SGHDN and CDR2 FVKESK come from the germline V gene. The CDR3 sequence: CASSDRGNYGYTF. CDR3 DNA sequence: TGTGCCAGCAGCGACAGGGGGAACTATGGCTACACCTTC.

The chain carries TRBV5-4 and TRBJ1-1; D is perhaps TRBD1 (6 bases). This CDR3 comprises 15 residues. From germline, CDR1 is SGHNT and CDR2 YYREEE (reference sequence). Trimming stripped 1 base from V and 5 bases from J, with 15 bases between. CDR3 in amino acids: CASSLMTGERTEAFF. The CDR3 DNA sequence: TGTGCCAGCAGCTTGATGACAGGTGAAAGAACTGAAGCTTTCTTT.

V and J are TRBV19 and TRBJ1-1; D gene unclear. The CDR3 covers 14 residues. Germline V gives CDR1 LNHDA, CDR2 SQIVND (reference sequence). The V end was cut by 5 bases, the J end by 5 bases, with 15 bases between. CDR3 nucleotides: TGTGCCAGTAGTCCCCTAAAAGAAAATACTGAAGCTTTCTTT. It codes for CASSPLKENTEAFF.

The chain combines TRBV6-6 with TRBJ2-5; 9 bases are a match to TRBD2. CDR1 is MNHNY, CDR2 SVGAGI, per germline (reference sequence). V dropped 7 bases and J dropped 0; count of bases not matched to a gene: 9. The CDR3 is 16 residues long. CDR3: CASIFNLAGDQETQYF. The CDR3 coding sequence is TGTGCCAGCATCTTCAATTTAGCGGGAGACCAAGAGACCCAGTACTTC.